This TCR beta chain was observed in a study of regulatory dendritic cells for organ transplantation. The CDR3 runs 14 residues. Trimming stripped 0 bases from V and 7 bases from J, with 13 bases between. Germline CDR1 and CDR2: GTSNPN and SVGIG (reference sequence). Method: immunoSEQ multiplex PCR; TCRdb's copy keeps in-frame clones and lacks some. The sample has some 9,600 clones, about 85% seen once. Concerning this clone: Its antigen remains unknown.

Sorted subsets were CFSE-labeled and cultured roughly five days with allogeneic dendritic cells. Study-wide results and caveats: Memory CD8+ clonal expansion seemed more limited with regulatory than mature dendritic cells.

The rearrangement uses TRBV30 and TRBJ2-4, with D perhaps matching TRBD2 (7 bases). The receptor was derived from a human donor in good health. Sequenced material: memory CD4+ T cells from blood cultured with dendritic cells. Subset specified: CD45RO+ memory T cells. CDR3 loop: CAWSVGGAGNIQYF. DNA of the CDR3: TGTGCCTGGAGTGTTGGGGGGGCAGGGAACATTCAGTACTTC.